The 5 T cell receptor beta chains presented below share a single source sample, sequenced in a study of blood T cells in healthy people across ages (dated by TCRdb to about 2015). The method behind the library was 5' RACE. The instrument given in TCRdb is Illumina HiSeq 2500. A second 7 to 11 cycle PCR used a sample-barcoded 5' primer and a J-beta primer mix. TCRdb itself trimmed the public reads at Q25 with fastp, ran MiXCR and retained productive beta chains. Under each unique CDR3 protein, matching rows form one entry showing the most common genes and DNA. This sample holds approximately 780,000 distinct CDR3 sequences; roughly 25% were observed only once. Clones ranked in the top ten supply 3% of the sample. These data are also associated with another study on T cells of mothers and their children.

Sequencing input: blood. These receptors all stem from a boy aged 5 to 17 in good health.

This clonotype was recorded a few times. The V and J genes are TRBV12-3 or TRBV12-4 and TRBJ1-3; tentatively, D is TRBD1 (6 bases). With 2 bases removed from V and 0 bases from J, the gap between germline ends came to 26 bases. The CDR3 consists of 21 residues. CDR3 in amino acids: CASSLTGYFPLVKSSGNTIYF. CDR3 bases: TGTGCCAGCAGTTTAACAGGGTATTTCCCTCTCGTCAAGAGCTCTGGAAACACCATATATTTT.

As to this clonotype: At one end, the junction sequence differs from germline, possibly due to a read error. V and J are TRBV7-3 and TRBJ2-4; 10 nucleotides agree with TRBD1. There are 17 residues in the CDR3. The germline V gene encodes CDR1 SGHTA and CDR2 FQGTGA. CDR3 loop: CASSTNTGTGDKNIQYF. DNA of the CDR3: TGCGCCAGCAGCACGAACACCGGGACAGGGGACAAAAACATTCAGTACTTC.

This chain links TRBV20-1 with TRBJ1-2, with a weak D call TRBD1 (5 bases). This CDR3 comprises 14 residues. Trimming shortened V by 6 bases and J by 2 bases, and 16 bases separated the two germline ends. CDR1 is DFQATT and CDR2 is SNEGSKA in the germline V gene (reference sequence). The CDR3 DNA reads as TGCAGTGCAAAAGGGACCAACATCAACTATGGCTACACCTTC. Translation gives CSAKGTNINYGYTF.

This chain uses TRBV20-1 with TRBJ1-4, with D unclear. The CDR3 contains 16 residues. V shed 5 bases and J shed 2 bases, with 18 bases lying between them. CDR1 is DFQATT and CDR2 is SNEGSKA in the germline V gene (reference sequence). The CDR3 DNA reads as TGCAGTGCTGGTAACTTTCTAGAGACTACTAATGAAAAACTGTTTTTT. Protein: CSAGNFLETTNEKLFF.

The J gene is TRBJ2-5, the V gene TRBV11-2; perhaps TRBD2 as D (5 bases). Trimming shortened V by 3 bases and J by 5 bases, and 16 bases separated the two germline ends. Germline lookup yields CDR1 SGHAT and CDR2 FQNNGV. This CDR3 is built from 15 residues. CDR3 bases: TGTGCCAGCAGCTTGGGCCTGGGGAGCGTGGAGACCCAGTACTTC. Its protein is CASSLGLGSVETQYF.